The clone carrying this T cell receptor beta chain was detected ten times or more. Antigen unknown. The source of the sample is a study of T-cell memory formation after mild COVID-19. Study background: The two donors had largely donor-specific TCR clusters. Study-wide results and caveats: Contracting clones from day 15 to 85 showed balanced CD4/CD8; later expanders favored CD4+. A subset of responding clones appeared in pre-infection memory, suggesting cross-reactive memory joined.

MiXCR, run by TCRdb on the 5' RACE reads, gives a single entry per CDR3 protein. In the table there are approximately 150,000 distinct CDR3 sequences, over 10% of which are singletons. The sample consisted of PBMCs or a T cell subset sorted from them (not recorded which). This clonotype was sampled from a man younger than 30 who had mild COVID-19 (a few samples of this study predate the infection). Cell type and time point are not known.

The CDR3 spells CSAREVYTDTQYF. CDR3 DNA sequence: TGCAGTGCTAGAGAGGTGTACACAGATACGCAGTATTTT. The chain links TRBV20-1 to TRBJ2-3, with D unresolved. Germline V gene sequence: CDR1 DFQATT, CDR2 SNEGSKA (reference sequence). Deletions cut 0 bases from V and 2 bases from J, with 6 bases between. The CDR3 contains 13 residues.